The rows below give T cell receptor beta chains drawn from one sample of a study of cytomegalovirus exposure and HLA in healthy donors. Method: immunoSEQ multiplex PCR; TCRdb's copy keeps in-frame clones and lacks some. Among about 180,000 clones, 82% were seen once, and the ten largest hold 1.5%. Material for sequencing was PBMCs. The source of these receptors is a man aged 35 to 55 in good health and CMV-seronegative. CDR3s include the opening cysteine and the closing phenylalanine or tryptophan. The D gene is left open where the match is weak. Clone size is given for some rows only: seen once, a few or many times, or a class if the clone is expanded.

j_gene,d_gene,v_gene,abundance,CDR3nt,CDR3aa
TRBJ2-1,.,TRBV1,once,TGCACCAGCAGCCAGGGGACTAGCGGGGCCCCCCTTCAGCAGTTCTTC,CTSSQGTSGAPLQQFF
TRBJ2-3,.,TRBV7-3,.,TGTGCCAGCAGCCGGGATGGGAGAGGCACAGATACGCAGTATTTT,CASSRDGRGTDTQYF
TRBJ2-7,.,TRBV6-5,.,TGTGCCAGCAGTTACCGGTCGGGTTGGGGCCACGAGCAGTACTTC,CASSYRSGWGHEQYF
TRBJ2-7,TRBD1,TRBV4-3,.,TGCGCCAGCAGCCAGGATGGACAGGGTGCCTACGAGCAGTACTTC,CASSQDGQGAYEQYF
TRBJ1-4,TRBD1,TRBV28,.,TGTGCCAGCAGGCAGGCGGGACAGGGAAATGAAAAACTGTTTTTT,CASRQAGQGNEKLFF
TRBJ1-2,.,TRBV5-1,.,TGCGCCAGCAGCCCTTTTACGGGAGGCCTTAGCCATGGCTACACCTTC,CASSPFTGGLSHGYTF
TRBJ1-6,.,TRBV5-1,.,TGCGCCAGCAGCTTGGGACAGATGGTTAATTCACCCCTCCACTTT,CASSLGQMVNSPLHF
TRBJ2-7,TRBD2,TRBV28,.,TGTGCCAGCAGCCCCGCGACTAGCGGTAGAACCTACGAGCAGTACTTC,CASSPATSGRTYEQYF
TRBJ1-4,.,TRBV19,.,TGTGCCAGTAGTATACCCTTGCACCGGGGGGAAAAACTGTTTTTT,CASSIPLHRGEKLFF
TRBJ2-7,.,TRBV28,.,TGTGCCAGCAGTTTTCCGATAGGCGGCGAGCAGTACTTC,CASSFPIGGEQYF
TRBJ1-1,TRBD1,TRBV6-5,.,TGTGCCAGCAGGGTAAGGGGGCAGGGCACTGAAGCTTTCTTT,CASRVRGQGTEAFF
TRBJ1-1,TRBD1,TRBV5-1,.,TGCGCCAGCAGCTTGGTGGCAGGGGGTACTGAAGCTTTCTTT,CASSLVAGGTEAFF
TRBJ2-1,.,TRBV7-3,.,TGTGCCAGCAGCTTACTAGGGGGAGATGAGCAGTTCTTC,CASSLLGGDEQFF
TRBJ2-3,.,TRBV11-2,.,TGTGCCAGCAGCTTAGATAAAGTGGGAGTCGGTACAGATACGCAGTATTTT,CASSLDKVGVGTDTQYF
TRBJ2-3,.,TRBV14,.,TGTGCCAGCAGCCAATGGGCCGGATCCACAGATACGCAGTATTTT,CASSQWAGSTDTQYF